The T cell receptor beta chain under discussion was sequenced for a study of cytomegalovirus exposure and HLA in healthy donors. Primers for the PCR totalled 60 Vbeta and 13 Jbeta. Profiled with immunoSEQ multiplex PCR; TCRdb holds only in-frame clones, not every one. Of around 61,000 clones in the sample, more than 80% were seen once. V lost 4 bases and J lost 7; bases outside the gene matches: 5. The germline CDR1 and CDR2 sequences are SNHLY and FYNNEI. CDR3 length: 14 residues. This chain joins TRBV2 and TRBJ2-1; TRBD2 agrees at 9 bases. The sequencing sample was made of PBMCs. This clonotype was sampled from a man between 25 and 39 years old in good health and CMV-seropositive. The CDR3 nucleotides are TGTGCCAGCAGTGGGGGTAGCGGGGGAAATGAGCAGTTCTTC. Translation: CASSGGSGGNEQFF.